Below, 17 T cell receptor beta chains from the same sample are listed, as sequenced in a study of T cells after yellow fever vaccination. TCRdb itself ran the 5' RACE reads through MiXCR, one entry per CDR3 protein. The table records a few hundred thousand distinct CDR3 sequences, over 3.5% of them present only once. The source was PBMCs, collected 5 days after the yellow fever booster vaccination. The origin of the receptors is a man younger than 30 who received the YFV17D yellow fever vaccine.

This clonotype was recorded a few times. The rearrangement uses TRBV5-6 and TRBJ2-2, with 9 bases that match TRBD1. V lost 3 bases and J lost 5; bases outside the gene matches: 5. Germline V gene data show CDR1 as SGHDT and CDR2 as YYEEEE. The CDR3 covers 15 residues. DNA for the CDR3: TGTGCCAGCAGCTGGGGGACAGGGCCAACCGGGGAGCTGTTTTTT. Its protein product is CASSWGTGPTGELFF.

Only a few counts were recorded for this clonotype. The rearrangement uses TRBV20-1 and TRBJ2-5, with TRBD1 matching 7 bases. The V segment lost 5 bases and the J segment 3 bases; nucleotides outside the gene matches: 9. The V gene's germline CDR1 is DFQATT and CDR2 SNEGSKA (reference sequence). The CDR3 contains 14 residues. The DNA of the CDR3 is TGCAGTGCTTTTCGGACAGGAGCTAAAGAGACCCAGTACTTC. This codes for CSAFRTGAKETQYF.

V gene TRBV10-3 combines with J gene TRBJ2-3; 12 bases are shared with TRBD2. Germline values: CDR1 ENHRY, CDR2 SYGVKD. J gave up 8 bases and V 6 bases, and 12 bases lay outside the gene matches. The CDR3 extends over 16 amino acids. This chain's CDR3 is CAISGTSGLSGGTQYF. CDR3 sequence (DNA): TGTGCCATCAGCGGGACTAGCGGGTTATCAGGGGGTACGCAGTATTTT.

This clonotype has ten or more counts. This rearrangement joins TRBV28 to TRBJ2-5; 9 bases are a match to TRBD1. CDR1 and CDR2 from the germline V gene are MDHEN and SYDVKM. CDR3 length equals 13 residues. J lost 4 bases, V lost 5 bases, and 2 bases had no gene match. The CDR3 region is CASSPGQGETQYF. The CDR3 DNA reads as TGTGCCAGCAGTCCGGGACAGGGAGAGACCCAGTACTTC. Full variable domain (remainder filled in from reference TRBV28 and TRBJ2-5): DVKVTQSSRYLVKRTGEKVFLECVQDMDHENMFWYRQDPGLGLRLIYFSYDVKMKEKGDIPEGYSVSREKKERFSLILESASTNQTSMYLCASSPGQGETQYFGPGTRLLVL.

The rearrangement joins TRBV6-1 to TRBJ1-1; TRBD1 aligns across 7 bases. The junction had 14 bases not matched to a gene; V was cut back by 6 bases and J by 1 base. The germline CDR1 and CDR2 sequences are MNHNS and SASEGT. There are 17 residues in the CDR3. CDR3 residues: CASREFTTGTANTEAFF. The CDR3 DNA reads TGTGCCAGCAGGGAGTTCACCACCGGGACAGCGAACACTGAAGCTTTCTTT.

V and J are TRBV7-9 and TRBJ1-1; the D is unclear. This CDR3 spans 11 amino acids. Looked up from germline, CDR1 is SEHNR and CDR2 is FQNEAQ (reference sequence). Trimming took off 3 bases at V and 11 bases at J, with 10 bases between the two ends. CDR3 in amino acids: CASSFGENAFF. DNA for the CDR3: TGTGCCAGCAGCTTTGGAGAGAATGCTTTCTTT.

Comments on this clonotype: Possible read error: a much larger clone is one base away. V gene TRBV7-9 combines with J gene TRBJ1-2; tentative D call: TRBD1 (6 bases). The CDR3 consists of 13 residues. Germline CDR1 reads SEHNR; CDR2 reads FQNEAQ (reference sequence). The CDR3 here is CAGSRTANYGYTF. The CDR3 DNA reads TGTGCCGGCAGCCGGACAGCCAACTATGGCTACACCTTC.

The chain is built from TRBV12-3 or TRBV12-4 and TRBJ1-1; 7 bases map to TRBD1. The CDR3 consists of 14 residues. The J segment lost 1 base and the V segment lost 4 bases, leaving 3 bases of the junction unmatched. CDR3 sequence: CASSSQGTNTEAFF. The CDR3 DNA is TGTGCCAGCAGTTCACAGGGGACGAACACTGAAGCTTTCTTT.

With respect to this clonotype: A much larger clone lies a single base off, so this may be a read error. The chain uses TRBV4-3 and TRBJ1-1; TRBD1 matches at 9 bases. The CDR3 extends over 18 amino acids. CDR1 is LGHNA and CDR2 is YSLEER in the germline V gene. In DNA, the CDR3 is TGCGCCAGCAGCAAAGATCTCACCGGGACAGGGTCCGGGACGCAAGCTTTCTTT. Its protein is CASSKDLTGTGSGTQAFF.

CDR3 nucleotides: TGTGCCAGCAGTTTCGCCCCGGGACGGCAACTGTTTTTT. This sequence encodes CASSFAPGRQLFF. The chain joins TRBV27 to TRBJ1-4, with D perhaps matching TRBD1 (5 bases). V was pared by 3 bases and J by 12 bases, with 14 bases between. The germline V gene has CDR1 MNHEY and CDR2 SMNVEV (reference sequence). There are 13 residues in the CDR3. The full variable domain, completed using reference TRBV27 and TRBJ1-4, is EAQVTQNPRYLITVTGKKLTVTCSQNMNHEYMSWYRQDPGLGLRQIYYSMNVEVTDKGDVPEGYKVSRKEKRNFPLILESPSPNQTSLYFCASSFAPGRQLFFGSGTQLSVL.

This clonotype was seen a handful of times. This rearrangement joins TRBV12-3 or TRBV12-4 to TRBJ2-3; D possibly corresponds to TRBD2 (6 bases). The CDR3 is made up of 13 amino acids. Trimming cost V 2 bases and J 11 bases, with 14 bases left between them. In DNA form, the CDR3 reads TGTGCCAGCAGTTTACTCGCCTCGGGGGTGCAGTATTTT. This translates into CASSLLASGVQYF.

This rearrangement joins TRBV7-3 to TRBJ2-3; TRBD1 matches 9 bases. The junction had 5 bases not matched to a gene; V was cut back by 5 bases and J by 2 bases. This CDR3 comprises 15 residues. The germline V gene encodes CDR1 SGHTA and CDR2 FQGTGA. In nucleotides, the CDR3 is TGTGCCAGCAGCATAGACAGGGGGAACACAGATACGCAGTATTTT. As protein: CASSIDRGNTDTQYF.

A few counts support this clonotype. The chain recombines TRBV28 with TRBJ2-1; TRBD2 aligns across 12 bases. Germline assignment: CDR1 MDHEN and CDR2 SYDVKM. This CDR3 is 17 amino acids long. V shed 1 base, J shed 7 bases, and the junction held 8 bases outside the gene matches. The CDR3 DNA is TGTGCCAGCAGTTTATTGGCTAGCGGGGGGGCCAGGAATGAGCAGTTCTTC. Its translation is CASSLLASGGARNEQFF.

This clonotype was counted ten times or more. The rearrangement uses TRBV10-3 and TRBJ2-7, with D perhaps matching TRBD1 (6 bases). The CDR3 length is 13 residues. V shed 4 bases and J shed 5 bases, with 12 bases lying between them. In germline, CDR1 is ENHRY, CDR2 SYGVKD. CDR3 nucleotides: TGTGCCATCAGTGGCCGACAGGTCGACGAGCAGTACTTC. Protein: CAISGRQVDEQYF.

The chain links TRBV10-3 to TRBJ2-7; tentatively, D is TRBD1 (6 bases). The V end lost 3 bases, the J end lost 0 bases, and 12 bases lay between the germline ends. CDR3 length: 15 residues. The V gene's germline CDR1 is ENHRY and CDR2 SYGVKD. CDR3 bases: TGTGCCATCAGTGACCATGGACAGATCTCCTACGAGCAGTACTTC. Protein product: CAISDHGQISYEQYF.

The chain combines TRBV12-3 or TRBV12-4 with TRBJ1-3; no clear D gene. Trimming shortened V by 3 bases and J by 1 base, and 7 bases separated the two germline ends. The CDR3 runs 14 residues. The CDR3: CASSFGISGNTIYF. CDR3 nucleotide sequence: TGTGCCAGCAGTTTCGGGATTTCTGGAAACACCATATATTTT.

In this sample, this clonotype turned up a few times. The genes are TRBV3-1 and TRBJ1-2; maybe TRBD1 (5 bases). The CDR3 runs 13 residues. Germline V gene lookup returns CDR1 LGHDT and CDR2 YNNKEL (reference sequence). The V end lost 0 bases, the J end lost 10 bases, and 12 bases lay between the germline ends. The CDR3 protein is CASSQDGGANYTF. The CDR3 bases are TGTGCCAGCAGCCAAGATGGCGGGGCGAACTACACCTTC.